By frequency in the sample, the clone carrying this T cell receptor (beta chain) is medium-sized. Blood RNA originated from unsorted whole blood, with germline DNA additionally extracted. The CDR3 runs to 14 residues. CDR1 SGHAT and CDR2 FQNNGV come from the germline V gene. Trimming stripped 9 bases from V and 0 bases from J, with 11 bases between. The data stem from a study of tumor-infiltrating lymphocytes in primary liver carcinoma. TCR beta cDNA came from roughly 550 ng total RNA, primed with a constant-region primer. A slightly modified ARM-PCR protocol with three nested multiplex PCR rounds produced these TCR beta libraries. The first two PCR rounds used TRBV1-TRBV30 forward primers with a C-beta reverse primer, 9 to 11 cycles each. TCRdb recomputed calls from the multiplex PCR reads with MiXCR, one row per CDR3 protein. Here the sample spans about 200,000 distinct CDR3 sequences, roughly 61% being singletons.

J is TRBJ1-4 and V is TRBV11-2, with D possibly matching TRBD1 (5 bases). This clonotype was obtained from a woman aged 55 to 70 with primary liver carcinoma and hepatitis B virus infection. What was sequenced was peripheral blood. CDR3 in DNA: TGTGCCAGTGTCGCGGGGGCAACTAATGAAAAACTGTTTTTT. Translation gives CASVAGATNEKLFF. The entire variable domain, with the rest obtained from reference TRBV11-2 and TRBJ1-4, is as follows: EAGVAQSPRYKIIEKRQSVAFWCNPISGHATLYWYQQILGQGPKLLIQFQNNGVVDDSQLPKDRFSAERLKGVDSTLKIQPAKLEDSAVYLCASVAGATNEKLFFGSGTQLSVL.